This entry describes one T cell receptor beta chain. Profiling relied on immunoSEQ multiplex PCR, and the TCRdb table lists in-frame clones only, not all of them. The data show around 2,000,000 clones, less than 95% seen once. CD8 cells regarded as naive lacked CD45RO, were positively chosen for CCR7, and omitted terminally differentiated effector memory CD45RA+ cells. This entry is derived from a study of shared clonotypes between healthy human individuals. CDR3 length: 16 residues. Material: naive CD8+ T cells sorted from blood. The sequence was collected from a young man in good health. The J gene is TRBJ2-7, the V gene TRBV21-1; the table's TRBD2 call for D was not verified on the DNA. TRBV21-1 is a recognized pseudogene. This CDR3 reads CASSPGTFRWVYEQYF. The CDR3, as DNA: TGTGCCAGCAGTCCCGGGACTTTTAGATGGGTCTACGAGCAGTACTTC.